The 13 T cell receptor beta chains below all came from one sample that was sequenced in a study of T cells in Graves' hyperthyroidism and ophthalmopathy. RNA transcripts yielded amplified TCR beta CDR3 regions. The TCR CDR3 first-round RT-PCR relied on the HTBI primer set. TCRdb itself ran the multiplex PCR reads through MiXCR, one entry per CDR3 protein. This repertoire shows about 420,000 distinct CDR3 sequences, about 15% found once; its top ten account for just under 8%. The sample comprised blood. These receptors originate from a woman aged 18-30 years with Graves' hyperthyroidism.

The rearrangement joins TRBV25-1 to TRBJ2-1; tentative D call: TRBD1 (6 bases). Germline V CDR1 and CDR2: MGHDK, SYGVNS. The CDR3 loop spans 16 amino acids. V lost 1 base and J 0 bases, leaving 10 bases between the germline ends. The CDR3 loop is CASSEFRQDSYNEQFF. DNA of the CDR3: TGTGCCAGCAGTGAATTTAGACAGGACTCCTACAATGAGCAGTTCTTC.

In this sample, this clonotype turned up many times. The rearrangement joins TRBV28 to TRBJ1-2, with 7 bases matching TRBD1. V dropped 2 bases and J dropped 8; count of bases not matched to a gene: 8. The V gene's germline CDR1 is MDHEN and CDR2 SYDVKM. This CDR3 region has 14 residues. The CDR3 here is CASSLGQGGGGYTF. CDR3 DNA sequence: TGTGCCAGCAGTTTAGGCCAGGGGGGAGGGGGCTACACCTTC.

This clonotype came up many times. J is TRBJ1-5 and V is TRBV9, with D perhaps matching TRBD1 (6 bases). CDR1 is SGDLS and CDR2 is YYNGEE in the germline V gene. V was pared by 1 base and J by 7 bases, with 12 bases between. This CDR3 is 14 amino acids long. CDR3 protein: CASSVSGASQPQHF. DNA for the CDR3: TGTGCCAGCAGCGTATCGGGGGCTAGCCAGCCCCAGCATTTT.

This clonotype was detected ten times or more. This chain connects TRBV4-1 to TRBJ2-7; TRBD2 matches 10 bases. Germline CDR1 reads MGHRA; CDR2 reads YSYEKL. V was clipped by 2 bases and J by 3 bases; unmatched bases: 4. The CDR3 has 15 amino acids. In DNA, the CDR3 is TGCGCCAGCAGCCAATTAGCGGGAGGCGTCTACGAGCAGTACTTC. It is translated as CASSQLAGGVYEQYF.

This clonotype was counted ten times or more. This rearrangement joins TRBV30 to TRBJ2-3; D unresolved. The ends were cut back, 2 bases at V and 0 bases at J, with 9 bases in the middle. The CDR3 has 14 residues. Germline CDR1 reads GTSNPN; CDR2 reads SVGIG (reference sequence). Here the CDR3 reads CAWSMETSTDTQYF. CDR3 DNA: TGTGCCTGGAGTATGGAAACTAGCACAGATACGCAGTATTTT.

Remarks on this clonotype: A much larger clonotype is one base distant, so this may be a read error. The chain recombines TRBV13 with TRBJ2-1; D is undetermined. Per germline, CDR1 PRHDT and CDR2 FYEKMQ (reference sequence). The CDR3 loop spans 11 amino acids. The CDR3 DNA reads TGTGCCAGCAACTTACTGACAGAGCAGTTCTTC. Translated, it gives CASNLLTEQFF.

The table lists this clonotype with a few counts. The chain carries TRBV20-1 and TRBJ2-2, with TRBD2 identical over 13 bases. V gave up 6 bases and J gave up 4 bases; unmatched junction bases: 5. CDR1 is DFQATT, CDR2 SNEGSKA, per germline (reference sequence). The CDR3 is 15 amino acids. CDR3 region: CSATSGGASTGELFF. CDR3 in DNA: TGCAGTGCCACTAGCGGGGGGGCCAGCACCGGGGAGCTGTTTTTT.

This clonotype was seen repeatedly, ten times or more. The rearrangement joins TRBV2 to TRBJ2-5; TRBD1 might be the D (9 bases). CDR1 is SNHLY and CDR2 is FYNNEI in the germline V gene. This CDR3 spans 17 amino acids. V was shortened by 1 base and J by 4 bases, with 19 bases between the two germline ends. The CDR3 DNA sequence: TGTGCCAGCAGTGAAGGTTTGGGACAGGGACTAGGAGAGACCCAGTACTTC. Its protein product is CASSEGLGQGLGETQYF.

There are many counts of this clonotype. CDR3 amino acids: CASSLVPAATGELFF. The CDR3 bases are TGTGCCAGCAGCTTAGTCCCGGCGGCCACCGGGGAGCTGTTTTTT. The V gene is TRBV7-8, the J gene TRBJ2-2; D not certain. V lost 1 base and J 4 bases, leaving 10 bases between the germline ends. The CDR3 runs 15 residues. Germline CDR1 reads SGHVS; CDR2 reads FQNEAQ.

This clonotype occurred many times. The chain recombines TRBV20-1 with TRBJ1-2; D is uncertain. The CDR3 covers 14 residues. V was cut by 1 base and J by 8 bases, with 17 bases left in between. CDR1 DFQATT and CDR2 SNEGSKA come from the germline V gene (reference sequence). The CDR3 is CSARALGPPWGYTF. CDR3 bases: TGCAGTGCTAGAGCCCTAGGGCCCCCGTGGGGCTACACCTTC.

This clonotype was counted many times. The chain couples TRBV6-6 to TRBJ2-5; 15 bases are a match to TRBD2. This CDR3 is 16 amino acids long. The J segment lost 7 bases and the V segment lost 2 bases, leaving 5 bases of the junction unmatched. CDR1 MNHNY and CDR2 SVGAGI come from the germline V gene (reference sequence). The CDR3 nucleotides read TGTGCCAGCAGTTACAGGACTAGCGGGAGGGATGGGACCCAGTACTTC. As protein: CASSYRTSGRDGTQYF.

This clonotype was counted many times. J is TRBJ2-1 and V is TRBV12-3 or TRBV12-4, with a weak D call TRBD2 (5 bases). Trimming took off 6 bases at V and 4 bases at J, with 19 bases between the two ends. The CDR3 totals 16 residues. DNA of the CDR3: TGTGCCAGCAGCCCAGTAGGAGGTCAGGCGTACAATGAGCAGTTCTTC. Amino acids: CASSPVGGQAYNEQFF.

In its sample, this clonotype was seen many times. The CDR3 nucleotides read TGCAGCGTTGAAGATAGGGCTCATGAGCCCCAGTACTTC. As protein: CSVEDRAHEPQYF. This chain connects TRBV29-1 to TRBJ2-5; D not certain. The CDR3 has 13 amino acids. V was clipped by 0 bases and J by 9 bases, with 14 bases between them. Germline V gene lookup returns CDR1 SQVTM and CDR2 ANQGSEA.